Below are 25 T cell receptor beta chains sequenced from a single sample in a study of sequential checkpoint blockade in melanoma. Assay used: immunoSEQ multiplex PCR; TCRdb lists only in-frame clones, some missing. The sample includes around 41,000 clones, 75% to 90% of them seen just once. Indicated treatment: randomized to nivolumab then ipilimumab (arm A) or the reverse (arm B). Sequenced material: CD8+ T cells sorted from blood (inferred from file names), taken from a patient given nivolumab and ipilimumab in sequence. These receptors originate from a human donor with melanoma.

V is TRBV21-1 and J is TRBJ1-3; the DNA was not used to check the table's D call, TRBD1. TRBV21-1 is assigned pseudogene status. This CDR3 region has 16 residues. CDR3 protein: CASSKLHRGERNTIYF. The CDR3 bases are TGTGCCAGCAGCAAACTTCACAGGGGGGAGCGAAACACCATATATTTT.

This clone was detected only once. The J gene is TRBJ2-3, the V gene TRBV13, with 13 bases matching TRBD2. V dropped 0 bases and J dropped 4; count of bases not matched to a gene: 4. The length of the CDR3 is 17 residues. CDR1 and CDR2 from the germline V gene are PRHDT and FYEKMQ (reference sequence). CDR3 loop: CASSLGLAGGPPDTQYF. As DNA, the CDR3 is TGTGCCAGCAGCTTAGGACTAGCGGGAGGGCCGCCAGATACGCAGTATTTT.

The CDR3 protein is CASSSPEGQGHEQFF. The CDR3 DNA sequence: TGTGCCAGCAGCTCTCCGGAGGGCCAAGGGCATGAGCAGTTCTTC. J is TRBJ2-1 and V is TRBV5-4, with D perhaps matching TRBD2 (6 bases). The CDR3 covers 15 residues. CDR1 and CDR2 (germline): SGHNT, YYREEE (reference sequence). V lost 3 bases and J lost 8, with 18 bases in between.

The chain links TRBV5-1 to TRBJ2-7; 10 bases fit TRBD1. V trimming: 3 bases; J trimming: 2 bases; junction bases outside the gene matches: 5. The CDR3 runs to 15 residues. Germline lookup yields CDR1 SGHRS and CDR2 YFSETQ. CDR3 loop: CASSSRDRGTYEQYF. The DNA for the CDR3 is TGCGCCAGCAGCTCCCGGGACAGGGGAACCTACGAGCAGTACTTC. Full variable domain (rest looked up from reference TRBV5-1 and TRBJ2-7): KAGVTQTPRYLIKTRGQQVTLSCSPISGHRSVSWYQQTPGQGLQFLFEYFSETQRNKGNFPGRFSGRQFSNSRSEMNVSTLELGDSALYLCASSSRDRGTYEQYFGPGTRLTVT.

The V call is TRBV27, the J call TRBJ2-3; TRBD2 might be the D (5 bases). Germline V gene data show CDR1 as MNHEY and CDR2 as SMNVEV (reference sequence). Deletions cut 1 base from V and 3 bases from J, with 8 bases between. The CDR3 totals 14 residues. Here the CDR3 reads CASSLYGETDTQYF. For the CDR3, the DNA is TGTGCCAGCAGTTTATACGGGGAGACAGATACGCAGTATTTT.

J is TRBJ2-7 and V is TRBV6-1; D is possibly TRBD2 (6 bases). V lost 4 bases, J lost 2 bases, and 15 bases lay in between. Germline CDR1 and CDR2: MNHNS and SASEGT. The CDR3 is made up of 15 amino acids. The DNA of the CDR3 is TGTGCCAGCAGTGTATTCGGGGCTAGCGCCTACGAGCAGTACGTC. Its translation is CASSVFGASAYEQYV.

The CDR3, as DNA: TGTGCCAGTATATCCGACAGCCTTGAAGCTTTCTTT. It translates to CASISDSLEAFF. The chain combines TRBV19 with TRBJ1-1; D may be TRBD1 (5 bases). Trimming took 7 bases from V and 7 from J, leaving 13 bases between them. Germline V gives CDR1 LNHDA, CDR2 SQIVND (reference sequence). The CDR3 loop spans 12 amino acids.

The rearrangement joins TRBV23-1 to TRBJ2-7; 7 nucleotides align to TRBD2. TRBV23-1 is an ORF, with its function uncertain. The CDR3 totals 13 residues. V lost 9 bases, J lost 0 bases, and 5 bases stayed unmatched. The CDR3 DNA sequence: TGCGCCAGGACTAGCTGCGGCTCCTACGAGCAGTACGTC. This gives the protein CARTSCGSYEQYV.

V is TRBV7-2 and J is TRBJ2-2, with unresolved D. The CDR3 runs 15 residues. V lost 5 bases to trimming and J lost 6 bases, with 16 bases between them. The germline CDR1 and CDR2 sequences are SGHTA and FQGNSA. CDR3 nucleotides: TGTGCCAGCAGCACGACACGAGACGTACCCGGGGAGCTGTTTTTT. Its protein is CASSTTRDVPGELFF.

The gene calls are TRBV28 and TRBJ1-5; TRBD1 matches 9 bases. With V trimmed by 5 bases and J by 5 bases, 7 bases remained unmatched. The CDR3 is 15 amino acids. The V gene's germline CDR1 is MDHEN and CDR2 SYDVKM. Here the CDR3 reads CASSNGQGYDQPQHF. The CDR3 DNA sequence: TGTGCCAGCAGTAACGGACAGGGGTACGATCAGCCCCAGCATTTT.

V gene TRBV6-4 combines with J gene TRBJ2-7; TRBD2 is a possible D gene (5 bases). CDR1 and CDR2 from the germline V gene are MRHNA and SNTAGT. V gave up 2 bases and J gave up 2 bases, with 13 bases separating them. This CDR3 has 15 amino acids. DNA for the CDR3: TGTGCCAGCAGTGACCCCAGATTGCGGGCCTACGAGCAGTACTTC. Translation: CASSDPRLRAYEQYF.

The rearrangement joins TRBV6-6 to TRBJ2-7; D is perhaps TRBD2 (6 bases). V lost 1 base to trimming and J lost 9 bases, with 16 bases between them. The CDR3 extends over 14 amino acids. Per the germline V gene, CDR1 is MNHNY and CDR2 is SVGAGI (reference sequence). CDR3 nucleotide sequence: TGTGCCAGCAGTTACTATCGCTCGGAGGGGCGGCAGTACGTC. Protein sequence: CASSYYRSEGRQYV.

The rearrangement links TRBV9 to TRBJ2-3; D remains unclear. Germline V gene sequence: CDR1 SGDLS, CDR2 YYNGEE. CDR3 length: 14 amino acids. Trimming cost V 3 bases and J 0 bases, with 8 bases left between them. For the CDR3, the DNA is TGTGCCAGCAGCGGACTTGATAGCACAGATACGCAGTATTTT. Its protein is CASSGLDSTDTQYF.

Comment on this clone: An end of the junction differs from the germline gene, which may be a read error. This sequence joins TRBV5-1 and TRBJ2-1, with D possibly being TRBD1 (6 bases). The germline CDR1 and CDR2 sequences are SGHRS and YFSETQ. This CDR3 is 13 amino acids long. CDR3 loop: CASRLGHPNEQFF. CDR3 bases: TGCGCCAGCAGGTTGGGACACCCCAATGAGCAGTTCTTC. The complete variable domain, with remaining parts taken from reference TRBV5-1 and TRBJ2-1, reads KAGVTQTPRYLIKTRGQQVTLSCSPISGHRSVSWYQQTPGQGLQFLFEYFSETQRNKGNFPGRFSGRQFSNSRSEMNVSTLELGDSALYLCASRLGHPNEQFFGPGTRLTVL.

This clone was counted only a few times. The chain carries TRBV7-9 and TRBJ1-3; D is undetermined. Trimming took 4 bases from V and 4 from J, leaving 5 bases between them. The CDR3 has 12 residues. Per germline, CDR1 SEHNR and CDR2 FQNEAQ (reference sequence). CDR3 amino acids: CASSSLGNTIYF. Written as DNA, the CDR3 is TGTGCCAGCAGCTCATTGGGAAACACCATATATTTT.

The V call is TRBV27, the J call TRBJ2-5; D may be TRBD2 (6 bases). The CDR3 length is 15 residues. Germline CDR1 and CDR2: MNHEY and SMNVEV (reference sequence). V dropped 3 bases and J dropped 2 bases, with 13 bases sitting between them. Written as DNA, the CDR3 is TGTGCCAGCAGTTTCAGGGTCCGGGGGCAAGAGACCCAGTACTTC. The encoded protein is CASSFRVRGQETQYF.

This sequence joins TRBV30 and TRBJ2-2; possibly TRBD2 for D (6 bases). Germline V gene lookup returns CDR1 GTSNPN and CDR2 SVGIG (reference sequence). V was clipped by 5 bases and J by 3 bases, with 13 bases between them. This CDR3 comprises 14 residues. Written as DNA, the CDR3 is TGTGCCTGGGAGGGACTGGAAGACACCGGGGAGCTGTTTTTT. Translated: CAWEGLEDTGELFF.

The chain is built from TRBV29-1 and TRBJ2-6; 8 bases are a match to TRBD1. The CDR3 length is 16 residues. Germline V gene data show CDR1 as SQVTM and CDR2 as ANQGSEA. Losses at the gene ends were 6 bases for V and 0 bases for J; bases not matched to a gene: 7. The CDR3 DNA follows: TGCAGCGTAGAGGACAGGGAGAGCTCTGGGGCCAACGTCCTGACTTTC. Amino acid sequence: CSVEDRESSGANVLTF. Using reference TRBV29-1 and TRBJ2-6 for the parts outside the CDR3, the full variable domain is SAVISQKPSRDICQRGTSLTIQCQVDSQVTMMFWYRQQPGQSLTLIATANQGSEATYESGFVIDKFPISRPNLTFSTLTVSNMSPEDSSIYLCSVEDRESSGANVLTFGAGSRLTVL.

The chain uses TRBV29-1 and TRBJ2-2, with TRBD2 identical over 15 bases. CDR3 size: 17 residues. Germline CDR1 is SQVTM and CDR2 is ANQGSEA. The J segment lost 4 bases and the V segment lost 5 bases, leaving 8 bases of the junction unmatched. CDR3 sequence: CSVLGPGLAGGTGELFF. CDR3 DNA sequence: TGCAGCGTTCTGGGACCGGGACTAGCGGGAGGCACCGGGGAGCTGTTTTTT.

J is TRBJ2-6 and V is TRBV5-1; D perhaps matches TRBD2 (6 bases). The CDR3 spans 17 residues. Germline V gene sequence: CDR1 SGHRS, CDR2 YFSETQ. V lost 1 base, J lost 0 bases, and 11 bases lay in between. The DNA of the CDR3 is TGCGCCAGCAGCTTGATCCCGGGAGTCTCTGGGGCCAACGTCCTGACTTTC. It is translated as CASSLIPGVSGANVLTF.

The chain carries TRBV9 and TRBJ1-5; TRBD1 agrees at 7 bases. The CDR3 runs to 15 residues. V trimming: 0 bases; J trimming: 5 bases; junction bases outside the gene matches: 5. CDR1 is SGDLS, CDR2 YYNGEE, per germline. DNA of the CDR3: TGTGCCAGCAGCGTAGAGGGACAGCCGGATCAGCCCCAGCATTTT. Its translation: CASSVEGQPDQPQHF.

The rearrangement joins TRBV11-2 to TRBJ2-7; D might be TRBD2 (6 bases). Germline CDR1 and CDR2: SGHAT and FQNNGV. V shed 1 base and J shed 3 bases, with 13 bases lying between them. This CDR3 comprises 15 residues. CDR3 sequence (DNA): TGTGCCAGCAGCTTAGGGGGAGCGGGTTACTACGAGCAGTACTTC. Translation gives CASSLGGAGYYEQYF.

The chain joins TRBV18 to TRBJ2-1; no reliable D call. From germline, CDR1 is KGHSH and CDR2 LQKENI. V lost 4 bases and J lost 5, with 6 bases in between. This CDR3 is built from 12 residues. DNA of the CDR3: TGTGCCAGCTCACACCTAGACAATGAGCAGTTCTTC. As protein: CASSHLDNEQFF.

Regarding this clone: The final CDR3 position lacks the conserved phenylalanine or tryptophan, pointing to a likely read error. The DNA is left out, because the CDR3 cannot be placed on it with certainty; the CDR3 is given as TCRdb lists it. The rearrangement links TRBV20-1 to TRBJ2-7; TRBD2, as called in the table, went unchecked against the DNA. Germline V gene data show CDR1 as DFQATT and CDR2 as SNEGSKA (reference sequence). The CDR3 has 11 amino acids, counting both end residues. The CDR3 spells CSARDGPVREL.

The V gene is TRBV5-4, the J gene TRBJ2-1; D might be TRBD2 (5 bases). Trimming removed 6 bases at V and 7 bases at J, with 11 bases between. The CDR3 is made up of 12 amino acids. CDR1 is SGHNT, CDR2 YYREEE, per germline (reference sequence). The CDR3 sequence is CASNGLGNEQFF. The CDR3 coding sequence is TGTGCCAGCAACGGACTGGGGAATGAGCAGTTCTTC.